These 6 T cell receptor beta chains came from one sample sequenced in a study of immune characterization of retroperitoneal liposarcoma. TCRdb analysed the PCR reads with MiXCR anew, one entry per CDR3 protein. The data show under 13,000 distinct CDR3 sequences, 25% to 30% seen once. Sequenced input: tumor tissue. Source of these receptors: a male donor with retroperitoneal liposarcoma.

V and J are TRBV10-3 and TRBJ2-1; 11 nucleotides agree with TRBD2. The J call may be faulty, since TRBJ2-5 better matches the DNA end. The CDR3 length is 17 residues. Germline values: CDR1 ENHRY, CDR2 SYGVKD. CDR3 amino acids: CAISETTSGGGGETQYF. As DNA, the CDR3 is TGTGCCATCAGTGAGACAACTAGCGGGGGCGGGGGAGAGACCCAGTACTTC.

This chain uses TRBV6-1 with TRBJ2-5; TRBD2 matches 14 bases. Germline V lookup: CDR1 MNHNS, CDR2 SASEGT. The length of the CDR3 is 20 residues. The V segment lost 6 bases and the J segment 1 base; nucleotides outside the gene matches: 16. The CDR3, as DNA: TGTGCCAGCAGCCTGGACCTCAGACTAGCGGGAGGGCCGTCCCAAGAGACCCAGTACTTC. It is translated as CASSLDLRLAGGPSQETQYF.

This clonotype was detected a few times. V gene TRBV7-2 combines with J gene TRBJ2-1; TRBD2 aligns across 9 bases. Per the germline V gene, CDR1 is SGHTA and CDR2 is FQGNSA. V trimming: 0 bases; J trimming: 10 bases; junction bases outside the gene matches: 7. The CDR3 runs to 15 residues. The CDR3 DNA follows: TGTGCCAGCAGCTTAGCGGGGACTAGCTCCTACGAGCAGTTCTTC. Protein sequence: CASSLAGTSSYEQFF.

In this sample, this clonotype turned up a few times. The CDR3 region has the DNA TGTGCCAGCAGCTTAGACAAGAACTATGGCTACACCTTC. It is translated as CASSLDKNYGYTF. This chain connects TRBV7-2 to TRBJ1-2; D is uncertain. The V end was cut by 1 base, the J end by 2 bases, with 5 bases between. CDR1 and CDR2 from the germline V gene are SGHTA and FQGNSA. The CDR3 totals 13 residues.

In this sample, this clonotype turned up once. The V gene is TRBV27, the J gene TRBJ2-5; the D gene is possibly TRBD2 (5 bases). The end of the DNA is better explained by TRBJ2-7, so the J call may be wrong. The length of the CDR3 is 14 residues. The germline gives CDR1 MNHEY, CDR2 SMNVEV (reference sequence). The CDR3 region is CASSRGTLSYEQYF. As DNA, the CDR3 is TGTGCCAGCAGCCGGGGAACGCTCTCCTACGAGCAGTACTTC.

This clonotype is deemed medium-sized. The chain links TRBV6-1 to TRBJ2-3; 8 positions match TRBD2. Germline V lookup: CDR1 MNHNS, CDR2 SASEGT. With 7 bases clipped from V and 3 bases from J, the junction kept 9 bases outside the gene matches. This CDR3 has 15 residues. Here the CDR3 DNA reads TGTGCCAGCACCAAGACTAGCGCGATTACAGATACGCAGTATTTT. Its translation: CASTKTSAITDTQYF.